This T cell receptor beta chain is drawn from a study of neoadjuvant anti-PD-1 for oral cavity cancer. Per the germline V gene, CDR1 is MGHDK and CDR2 is SYGVNS. The CDR3 loop spans 15 amino acids. Most PBMC samples had approximately 480 ng input DNA in six replicates. The method was immunoSEQ multiplex PCR; TCRdb's version includes in-frame clones alone and lacks a portion of them. This sample has about 68,000 clones, with approximately 85% found just once. Documented time point: after neoadjuvant nivolumab, at surgical resection. This clone was recorded only once. Its specificity is not known. An end of the junction does not agree with germline; a read error may underlie this. Study-wide results and limits: Each response group had just a few patients in TCR analyses.

The receptor was derived from a person aged 35-79 years with oral cavity squamous cell carcinoma. The rearrangement links TRBV25-1 to TRBJ2-1, with 8 positions matching TRBD1. The sequencing used PBMCs, collected after nivolumab (anti-PD-1) treatment. The CDR3 DNA reads as TGTGCCAGCAGTGAGTATCAGGGGGCGAAAAATGAACAGTTCTTC. Encoded protein: CASSEYQGAKNEQFF.